The 30 T cell receptor beta chains below were found in one sample sequenced in a study of shared clonotypes between healthy human individuals. The naive CD8 subset, CD45RO-negative cells positively selected for CCR7, excluded terminally differentiated effector memory CD45RA+ cells. Profiling relied on immunoSEQ multiplex PCR, and the TCRdb table lists in-frame clones only, not all of them. The sample carries 1.5 million to 2.5 million clones, about 95% recorded once. Sample: naive CD8+ T cells sorted from blood. The receptors stem from a young man in good health.

The CDR3 DNA follows: TGTGCCAGTAGTACCCGGACAGGGAAAGCCGGGGAGCTGTTTTTT. This encodes CASSTRTGKAGELFF. The V call is TRBV19, the J call TRBJ2-2; 8 nucleotides agree with TRBD1. CDR3 length equals 15 residues. V shed 4 bases and J 6 bases; nucleotides not matched to a gene: 7. In germline, CDR1 is LNHDA, CDR2 SQIVND (reference sequence).

The chain couples TRBV19 to TRBJ1-1; 7 positions agree with TRBD1. The CDR3 is 14 residues long. Germline loops: CDR1 LNHDA, CDR2 SQIVND (reference sequence). V shed 6 bases and J 7 bases; nucleotides not matched to a gene: 11. CDR3 in amino acids: CASRPGGSYNEAFF. CDR3 nucleotides: TGTGCCAGTAGGCCAGGGGGAAGCTATAATGAAGCTTTCTTT.

V usage is TRBV4-1 and J usage is TRBJ1-5; maybe TRBD1 (5 bases). Trimming removed 1 base at V and 7 bases at J, with 17 bases between. CDR1 and CDR2 (germline): MGHRA, YSYEKL. This CDR3 has 16 amino acids. In nucleotides, the CDR3 is TGCGCCAGCAGCCAAGGGGGGATTGGGACGGTGCAGCCCCAGCATTTT. It codes for CASSQGGIGTVQPQHF.

The chain recombines TRBV7-9 with TRBJ2-2, with a possible D match to TRBD2 (6 bases). Germline loops: CDR1 SEHNR, CDR2 FQNEAQ (reference sequence). CDR3 length: 15 amino acids. V lost 3 bases and J 4 bases, leaving 12 bases between the germline ends. The CDR3: CASSFTGLPTGELFF. The CDR3 coding sequence is TGTGCCAGCAGCTTCACGGGACTTCCCACCGGGGAGCTGTTTTTT.

V gene TRBV19 combines with J gene TRBJ1-3; the D is unclear. Germline assignment: CDR1 LNHDA and CDR2 SQIVND (reference sequence). The length of the CDR3 is 13 residues. The V and J ends lost 8 bases and 0 bases respectively, with 8 bases between them. The CDR3 DNA is TGTGCCAGTGGACCCTTCTCTGGAAACACCATATATTTT. Protein product: CASGPFSGNTIYF.

The CDR3 sequence: CASSEVGGFEQFF. The CDR3 region has the DNA TGTGCCAGCAGTGAAGTGGGAGGGTTTGAGCAGTTCTTC. V is TRBV6-1 and J is TRBJ2-1, with 7 bases identical to TRBD2. The V gene's germline CDR1 is MNHNS and CDR2 SASEGT. CDR3 length: 13 amino acids. The V gene end was trimmed by 1 base and the J gene end by 9 bases; junction bases not matched to a gene: 3.

The V call is TRBV2, the J call TRBJ2-1, with D possibly matching TRBD2 (6 bases). Trimming took 6 bases from V and 4 from J, leaving 16 bases between them. The CDR3 has 15 amino acids. The germline gives CDR1 SNHLY, CDR2 FYNNEI. The CDR3 region has the DNA TGTGCCAGCAGGGAAACCGCGGGGATATACAATGAGCAGTTCTTC. Protein: CASRETAGIYNEQFF.

The chain carries TRBV4-2 and TRBJ2-7; D is ambiguous. V was clipped by 0 bases and J by 3 bases, with 21 bases between them. The CDR3 has 18 residues. Per the germline V gene, CDR1 is LGHNA and CDR2 is YNFKEQ. The CDR3 sequence is CASSQDKFLETASYEQYF. For the CDR3, the DNA is TGTGCCAGCAGCCAAGATAAATTCCTGGAGACCGCGAGCTACGAGCAGTACTTC.

The chain couples TRBV6-5 to TRBJ2-2, with a possible D match to TRBD1 (6 bases). Germline V gene data show CDR1 as MNHEY and CDR2 as SVGAGI. There are 14 residues in the CDR3. The V end was cut by 2 bases, the J end by 5 bases, with 9 bases between. CDR3 amino acids: CASSYVRGTGELFF. CDR3 sequence (DNA): TGTGCCAGCAGTTACGTCAGGGGAACCGGGGAGCTGTTTTTT.

The chain links TRBV4-1 to TRBJ1-1; no definite D call. Germline V CDR1 and CDR2: MGHRA, YSYEKL. CDR3 size: 14 residues. V lost 3 bases to trimming and J lost 5 bases, with 13 bases between them. The CDR3 DNA is TGCGCCAGCAGCCAGATCGTGGGAGTAACTGAAGCTTTCTTT. Protein product: CASSQIVGVTEAFF.

This sequence joins TRBV4-3 and TRBJ2-3; 7 nucleotides line up with TRBD2. The CDR3 length is 16 residues. Germline V gives CDR1 LGHNA, CDR2 YSLEER. The V gene end was trimmed by 4 bases and the J gene end by 0 bases; junction bases not matched to a gene: 7. CDR3 in DNA: TGCGCCAGCAGCCGCCTAACTAGCGAGAGCACAGATACGCAGTATTTT. Its translation is CASSRLTSESTDTQYF.

The V gene is TRBV13, the J gene TRBJ2-7, with a tentative D call TRBD1 (6 bases). CDR1 and CDR2 (germline): PRHDT, FYEKMQ (reference sequence). Between the trimmed V and J ends, which lost 5 bases and 3 bases, there was a span of 14 bases. The CDR3 runs to 14 residues. DNA of the CDR3: TGTGCCAGCAGCGGGCCCAGGGGTAACTACGAGCAGTACTTC. This sequence encodes CASSGPRGNYEQYF.

The CDR3 DNA reads as TGTGCCAGCAGTGAGTGGGAGAGCGGATATGAATCCTACAATGAGCAGTTCTTC. It translates to CASSEWESGYESYNEQFF. The chain combines TRBV2 with TRBJ2-1; possibly TRBD2 for D (5 bases). The CDR3 totals 18 residues. The germline V gene has CDR1 SNHLY and CDR2 FYNNEI. Between the trimmed V and J ends, which lost 3 bases and 1 base, there was a span of 19 bases.

This rearrangement joins TRBV2 to TRBJ2-3; D not certain. The CDR3 contains 16 residues. V lost 3 bases, J lost 4 bases, and 17 bases lay in between. Germline CDR1 is SNHLY and CDR2 is FYNNEI. The CDR3 bases are TGTGCCAGCAGTGATGACGGCTCCCTCTCACCAGATACGCAGTATTTT. Encoded protein: CASSDDGSLSPDTQYF.

The genes are TRBV19 and TRBJ1-5; 9 nucleotides match TRBD1. The ends lost 7 bases at V and 1 base at J; junction bases unmatched: 5. Germline V CDR1 and CDR2: LNHDA, SQIVND (reference sequence). The CDR3 runs 15 residues. CDR3 protein: CASTPTGGSNQPQHF. In nucleotides, the CDR3 is TGTGCCAGTACCCCGACAGGGGGGAGCAATCAGCCCCAGCATTTT.

The chain is built from TRBV5-1 and TRBJ1-1, with D possibly TRBD1 on 5 matching bases. This CDR3 has 14 residues. Germline V gives CDR1 SGHRS, CDR2 YFSETQ. Trimming took off 4 bases at V and 6 bases at J, with 16 bases between the two ends. The CDR3 DNA is TGCGCCAGCAGCCACTCGGGGGGGGTGCCTGAAGCTTTCTTT. Its protein product is CASSHSGGVPEAFF.

The V gene is TRBV19, the J gene TRBJ1-2; TRBD1 aligns across 9 bases. Germline CDR1 is LNHDA and CDR2 is SQIVND (reference sequence). The V segment lost 8 bases and the J segment 4 bases; nucleotides outside the gene matches: 11. The CDR3 contains 15 residues. The CDR3 loop is CASEDRLTGGYGYTF. The CDR3 DNA follows: TGTGCCAGTGAGGACCGTTTGACAGGGGGCTATGGCTACACCTTC.

Details on this clone: The sample carries other DNA sequences with the same CDR3. J is TRBJ2-7 and V is TRBV6-4, with D unclear. CDR1 is MRHNA, CDR2 SNTAGT, per germline. The V end was cut by 5 bases, the J end by 2 bases, with 16 bases between. The CDR3 runs 15 residues. As DNA, the CDR3 is TGTGCCAGCAGTTTAAGAAAACGGCTGACCTACGAGCAGTACTTC. This codes for CASSLRKRLTYEQYF.

The chain is built from TRBV11-2 and TRBJ2-3, with D possibly being TRBD1 (5 bases). Germline loops: CDR1 SGHAT, CDR2 FQNNGV. V was cut by 8 bases and J by 0 bases, with 12 bases left in between. The CDR3 has 14 residues. In DNA, the CDR3 is TGTGCCAGCGCAGGGATGCCTAGCACAGATACGCAGTATTTT. Translated: CASAGMPSTDTQYF.

V is TRBV7-9 and J is TRBJ1-4, with a possible D match to TRBD1 (5 bases). In germline, CDR1 is SEHNR, CDR2 FQNEAQ (reference sequence). V was shortened by 5 bases and J by 10 bases, with 11 bases between the two germline ends. CDR3 length: 12 residues. The CDR3: CASSGGTVKLFF. CDR3 sequence (DNA): TGTGCCAGCAGCGGCGGGACGGTAAAACTGTTTTTT. The full variable domain, completed using reference TRBV7-9 and TRBJ1-4, is DTGVSQNPRHKITKRGQNVTFRCDPISEHNRLYWYRQTLGQGPEFLTYFQNEAQLEKSRLLSDRFSAERPKGSFSTLEIQRTEQGDSAMYLCASSGGTVKLFFGSGTQLSVL.

V is TRBV4-3 and J is TRBJ2-7, with D unresolved. Germline CDR1 is LGHNA and CDR2 is YSLEER. The V gene lost 0 bases and the J gene lost 4 bases, with 10 bases spanning the gap. CDR3 size: 14 residues. CDR3 amino acids: CASSQEALGYEQYF. The CDR3 nucleotides read TGCGCCAGCAGCCAAGAGGCATTAGGTTACGAGCAGTACTTC.

The chain couples TRBV28 to TRBJ2-7; TRBD1 matches at 9 bases. Per the germline V gene, CDR1 is MDHEN and CDR2 is SYDVKM. The CDR3 contains 14 residues. The J segment lost 3 bases and the V segment lost 6 bases, leaving 6 bases of the junction unmatched. CDR3 DNA sequence: TGTGCCAGCAGCCCAGGGACAGGGAACTACGAGCAGTACTTC. Translation: CASSPGTGNYEQYF.

The V call is TRBV6-4, the J call TRBJ2-1; weak D call: TRBD1 (5 bases). There are 16 residues in the CDR3. Looked up from germline, CDR1 is MRHNA and CDR2 is SNTAGT. Trimming took off 3 bases at V and 9 bases at J, with 21 bases between the two ends. CDR3 in DNA: TGTGCCAGCAGTGATGTGGGGCCGCTAGGATTGGGTGAGCAGTTCTTC. Residues: CASSDVGPLGLGEQFF.

This sequence joins TRBV6-6 and TRBJ2-5, with 7 bases lining up with TRBD1. V trimming: 1 base; J trimming: 0 bases; junction bases outside the gene matches: 2. The CDR3 consists of 15 residues. The germline V gene encodes CDR1 MNHNY and CDR2 SVGAGI (reference sequence). CDR3 sequence: CASSYYRGDQETQYF. CDR3 bases: TGTGCCAGCAGTTACTACAGGGGTGACCAAGAGACCCAGTACTTC.

The V gene is TRBV27, the J gene TRBJ2-1; weak D call: TRBD1 (5 bases). Germline V lookup: CDR1 MNHEY, CDR2 SMNVEV (reference sequence). The CDR3 is 14 residues long. Trimming removed 5 bases at V and 1 base at J, with 9 bases between. The CDR3 sequence is CASSPQASYNEQFF. Written as DNA, the CDR3 is TGTGCCAGCAGTCCACAGGCATCCTACAATGAGCAGTTCTTC.

V and J are TRBV28 and TRBJ1-4; D possibly corresponds to TRBD1 (5 bases). This CDR3 has 22 amino acids. Trimming removed 2 bases from V and 6 bases from J, with 34 bases in between. The germline gives CDR1 MDHEN, CDR2 SYDVKM. CDR3 coding DNA: TGTGCCAGCAGTTTACTGGGCCGCCCCTCCGTGGGGCTCAGCCCTATTTATGAAAAACTGTTTTTT. Its translation is CASSLLGRPSVGLSPIYEKLFF.

Concerning this clone: Other DNA sequences within the sample encode an identical CDR3. The CDR3 sequence is CASSVGAGDYEQYF. CDR3 bases: TGTGCCAGCAGCGTCGGCGCGGGAGACTACGAGCAGTACTTC. The V and J genes are TRBV9 and TRBJ2-7; 7 positions agree with TRBD2. CDR3 length equals 14 residues. Trimming removed 2 bases from V and 3 bases from J; junction bases left unmatched: 5. Germline V gene lookup returns CDR1 SGDLS and CDR2 YYNGEE.

V is TRBV11-2 and J is TRBJ2-7, with 7 bases that match TRBD1. The ends lost 2 bases at V and 2 bases at J; junction bases unmatched: 3. CDR3 size: 14 residues. Germline assignment: CDR1 SGHAT and CDR2 FQNNGV. CDR3 in DNA: TGTGCCAGCAGCTTACAGGGGGTGACCTACGAGCAGTACTTC. It yields the protein CASSLQGVTYEQYF.

In the case of this clone: The sample contains more than one DNA sequence encoding this CDR3. The chain employs TRBV10-1 and TRBJ2-7; D is unclear. The V gene lost 3 bases and the J gene lost 0 bases, with 6 bases spanning the gap. Germline loops: CDR1 WNHNN, CDR2 SYGVQD (reference sequence). This CDR3 contains 13 residues. CDR3 coding DNA: TGCGCCAGCAGTGAAGGCGGCTCCTACGAGCAGTACTTC. This translates into CASSEGGSYEQYF.

Details on this clone: Other DNA sequences in the sample encode the same CDR3. The chain carries TRBV6-5 and TRBJ2-1, with D possibly matching TRBD2 (6 bases). Trimming stripped 0 bases from V and 10 bases from J, with 7 bases between. The V gene's germline CDR1 is MNHEY and CDR2 SVGAGI. This CDR3 has 12 residues. In DNA, the CDR3 is TGTGCCAGCAGTTACTCGGGGGGAGAGCAGTTCTTC. Its translation: CASSYSGGEQFF.